These 22 T cell receptor beta chains originate from one sample sequenced in a study of OX40 agonist ivuxolimab in advanced cancers. Produced via immunoSEQ multiplex PCR; TCRdb's table is partial and in-frame only. The table has about 70,000 clones, 92% seen once. This material consisted of CD4+ or CD8+ T cells sorted from blood, taken in a trial of the OX40 agonist ivuxolimab. The receptors come from an adult with an advanced solid tumor such as melanoma, head and neck, liver or kidney cancer.

In this sample, this clone turned up a few times. The chain is built from TRBV27 and TRBJ1-5; a possible D gene is TRBD1 (5 bases). Per the germline V gene, CDR1 is MNHEY and CDR2 is SMNVEV (reference sequence). Deletions cut 5 bases from V and 0 bases from J, with 20 bases between. This CDR3 has 18 residues. The CDR3 region is CASSPWDRSIFSNQPQHF. The CDR3 nucleotides read TGTGCCAGCAGTCCATGGGACCGAAGTATCTTTAGCAATCAGCCCCAGCATTTT.

V gene TRBV5-4 combines with J gene TRBJ2-6; a weak D match, TRBD1 (5 bases). The CDR3 length is 18 residues. Germline assignment: CDR1 SGHNT and CDR2 YYREEE (reference sequence). Trimming pared 3 bases from V and 3 bases from J, leaving 19 bases between. The chain's CDR3 is CASSSQISGFYGANVLTF. CDR3 in DNA: TGTGCCAGCAGCTCTCAAATTTCAGGGTTTTATGGGGCCAACGTCCTGACTTTC.

The rearrangement links TRBV6-5 to TRBJ2-3; D might be TRBD2 (6 bases). Germline-derived CDR1 and CDR2 are MNHEY and SVGAGI. V was cut by 0 bases and J by 1 base, with 11 bases left in between. The CDR3 is 16 amino acids. CDR3 sequence: CASSYSEGSRTDTQYF. CDR3 bases: TGTGCCAGCAGTTACTCGGAGGGAAGTCGCACAGATACGCAGTATTTT.

This clone was seen just once. The V call is TRBV19, the J call TRBJ2-7, with D perhaps matching TRBD1 (6 bases). V lost 6 bases and J lost 0, with 15 bases in between. CDR3 length: 15 amino acids. Germline V gene data show CDR1 as LNHDA and CDR2 as SQIVND (reference sequence). The CDR3 nucleotides read TGTGCCAGTAGCGTACAGGGTTGGAGCTCCTACGAGCAGTACTTC. It translates to CASSVQGWSSYEQYF.

This clone was counted once. The chain is built from TRBV11-2 and TRBJ2-2; either TRBD1 or TRBD2 may supply D (6 bases each). The CDR3 extends over 15 amino acids. The ends were cut back, 1 base at V and 4 bases at J, with 10 bases in the middle. Looked up from germline, CDR1 is SGHAT and CDR2 is FQNNGV. This CDR3 reads CASSLAGAATGELFF. The CDR3 DNA reads TGTGCCAGCAGCTTAGCGGGGGCGGCCACCGGGGAGCTGTTTTTT.

This clone was detected once. The chain has TRBV4-1 and TRBJ2-2, with TRBD1 identical over 9 bases. Germline CDR1 MGHRA, CDR2 YSYEKL. Losses at the gene ends were 1 base for V and 7 bases for J; bases not matched to a gene: 4. This CDR3 is 15 amino acids long. The CDR3 region is CASSQGQGEGGELFF. The CDR3 DNA follows: TGCGCCAGCAGCCAAGGACAGGGGGAAGGCGGGGAGCTGTTTTTT.

V is TRBV10-2 and J is TRBJ2-7; D remains unclear. The CDR3 length is 11 residues. V shed 2 bases and J shed 4 bases, with 3 bases lying between them. In germline, CDR1 is WSHSY, CDR2 SAAADI. CDR3 sequence: CASSEVYEQYF. CDR3 bases: TGCGCCAGCAGTGAGGTATACGAGCAGTACTTC.

The V gene is TRBV27, the J gene TRBJ2-1; no definite D call. The CDR3 has 12 amino acids. Per the germline V gene, CDR1 is MNHEY and CDR2 is SMNVEV (reference sequence). The V gene lost 4 bases and the J gene lost 2 bases, with 3 bases spanning the gap. The CDR3 here is CASSYTYNEQFF. CDR3 coding DNA: TGTGCCAGCAGTTACACCTACAATGAGCAGTTCTTC.

J is TRBJ1-3 and V is TRBV7-6; D is ambiguous. The ends were cut back, 7 bases at V and 4 bases at J, with 11 bases in the middle. Germline V gene sequence: CDR1 SGHVS, CDR2 FNYEAQ. The CDR3 covers 13 residues. In nucleotides, the CDR3 is TGTGCCAGCACCTCTAACGCGGGAAACACCATATATTTT. Amino acid sequence: CASTSNAGNTIYF.

For this clone: Other DNA sequences in the same sample also yield this CDR3. This chain links TRBV6-5 with TRBJ1-1, with 7 positions matching TRBD1. V lost 0 bases, J lost 4 bases, and 2 bases stayed unmatched. Germline V gene sequence: CDR1 MNHEY, CDR2 SVGAGI. There are 14 residues in the CDR3. CDR3 nucleotides: TGTGCCAGCAGTTACTCTAGGGGGCTCACTGAAGCTTTCTTT. It translates to CASSYSRGLTEAFF.

The chain carries TRBV4-1 and TRBJ2-7; D might be TRBD1 (6 bases). The CDR3 has 13 amino acids. V gave up 6 bases and J gave up 4 bases, with 13 bases separating them. Germline V gives CDR1 MGHRA, CDR2 YSYEKL. The CDR3 DNA follows: TGCGCCAGCAGGGGAACAGGGTTATACGAGCAGTACTTC. Translating gives CASRGTGLYEQYF.

The chain uses TRBV7-9 and TRBJ2-7; 10 bases fit TRBD2. Unmatched junction bases numbered 6, after V lost 1 base and J lost 0 bases. This CDR3 contains 17 residues. In germline, CDR1 is SEHNR, CDR2 FQNEAQ (reference sequence). The CDR3 DNA reads TGTGCCAGCAGCTTAGATACTAGCGGGGATATCTCCTACGAGCAGTACTTC. It encodes CASSLDTSGDISYEQYF.

CDR3 bases: TGTGCCAGCAGTCCCGGGACTAGCGGAAACTACGAGCAGTACTTC. This sequence encodes CASSPGTSGNYEQYF. The chain couples TRBV13 to TRBJ2-7; 11 bases agree with TRBD2. Germline V CDR1 and CDR2: PRHDT, FYEKMQ (reference sequence). The CDR3 is 15 residues long. After removal of 6 bases from V and 3 bases from J, the junction contained 7 bases not matched to a gene.

The chain employs TRBV13 and TRBJ1-1; tentatively, D is TRBD1 (5 bases). Germline CDR1 PRHDT, CDR2 FYEKMQ (reference sequence). The CDR3 loop spans 17 amino acids. With 2 bases removed from V and 0 bases from J, the gap between germline ends came to 16 bases. CDR3 in DNA: TGTGCCAGCAGCTTAAGAGGCGCAGGGCGCATGAACACTGAAGCTTTCTTT. Translation gives CASSLRGAGRMNTEAFF.

The genes are TRBV5-1 and TRBJ1-4; 7 bases are shared with TRBD1. J lost 6 bases, V lost 4 bases, and 3 bases had no gene match. The CDR3 runs to 13 residues. Germline loops: CDR1 SGHRS, CDR2 YFSETQ. The CDR3 is CASSADRDEKLFF. As DNA, the CDR3 is TGCGCCAGCAGCGCCGACAGGGATGAAAAACTGTTTTTT. The whole variable domain, remainder taken from reference TRBV5-1 and TRBJ1-4, is KAGVTQTPRYLIKTRGQQVTLSCSPISGHRSVSWYQQTPGQGLQFLFEYFSETQRNKGNFPGRFSGRQFSNSRSEMNVSTLELGDSALYLCASSADRDEKLFFGSGTQLSVL.

About this clone: Because the CDR3's place on the DNA is in doubt, the DNA is left out and the CDR3 is given as listed by TCRdb. The gene calls are TRBV27 and TRBJ2-3; TRBD2 is the table's D call, not checked against the DNA. The CDR3 spans 20 amino acids, including both terminal residues. Germline V gene sequence: CDR1 MNHEY, CDR2 SMNVEV (reference sequence). The CDR3 is CASSQDFGPGLAGRLDTQYF.

This clone appeared a single time. This sequence joins TRBV9 and TRBJ2-2; 9 bases match TRBD1. CDR1 SGDLS and CDR2 YYNGEE come from the germline V gene. V gave up 2 bases and J gave up 3 bases; unmatched junction bases: 11. There are 18 residues in the CDR3. The CDR3 nucleotides read TGTGCCAGCAGCGTTACCCCCAATAGACAGGGGGACACCGGGGAGCTGTTTTTT. Translating gives CASSVTPNRQGDTGELFF.

The V and J genes are TRBV13 and TRBJ1-4, with 8 bases matching TRBD1. Germline V gene sequence: CDR1 PRHDT, CDR2 FYEKMQ (reference sequence). The CDR3 covers 15 residues. The V segment lost 1 base and the J segment 6 bases; nucleotides outside the gene matches: 4. Written as DNA, the CDR3 is TGTGCCAGCAGCTTAGCCCGGACAGGGTATGAAAAACTGTTTTTT. It encodes CASSLARTGYEKLFF.

The rearrangement uses TRBV5-4 and TRBJ1-6, with TRBD1 identical over 10 bases. This CDR3 comprises 13 residues. J was trimmed by 8 bases and V by 7 bases; bases with no gene match: 3. Germline assignment: CDR1 SGHNT and CDR2 YYREEE (reference sequence). The CDR3 bases are TGTGCCAGCCGGACAGGGGGGGATTCACCCCTCCACTTT. It specifies CASRTGGDSPLHF.

The CDR3 region has the DNA TGCGCCAGCAGTGTGACAGAGAGGAATTCACCCCTCCACTTT. Amino acid sequence: CASSVTERNSPLHF. V is TRBV10-2 and J is TRBJ1-6, with TRBD1 as a possible D gene (5 bases). Looked up from germline, CDR1 is WSHSY and CDR2 is SAAADI. With 4 bases removed from V and 7 bases from J, the gap between germline ends came to 11 bases. This CDR3 spans 14 amino acids.

The chain carries TRBV13 and TRBJ2-7, with D uncertain. The V end lost 1 base, the J end lost 3 bases, and 16 bases lay between the germline ends. The CDR3 is 16 residues long. Germline values: CDR1 PRHDT, CDR2 FYEKMQ (reference sequence). The CDR3 protein is CASSLAVSVGNYEQYF. The CDR3 bases are TGTGCCAGCAGCTTAGCAGTCTCGGTGGGGAACTACGAGCAGTACTTC. The full variable domain, with the rest looked up from reference TRBV13 and TRBJ2-7, is AAGVIQSPRHLIKEKRETATLKCYPIPRHDTVYWYQQGPGQDPQFLISFYEKMQSDKGSIPDRFSAQQFSDYHSELNMSSLELGDSALYFCASSLAVSVGNYEQYFGPGTRLTVT.

CDR3: CASSLGSGAGQPQHF. The CDR3 DNA follows: TGTGCCAGCAGCTTAGGCTCTGGGGCAGGTCAGCCCCAGCATTTT. The rearrangement links TRBV13 to TRBJ1-5, with D perhaps TRBD1 (5 bases). Deletions cut 0 bases from V and 6 bases from J, with 12 bases between. The CDR3 is 15 amino acids. Germline CDR1 and CDR2: PRHDT and FYEKMQ (reference sequence).